The 15 T cell receptor beta chains presented below share a single source sample, sequenced in a study of T cells after yellow fever vaccination. TCRdb fed the 5' RACE reads into MiXCR, producing one record per CDR3 protein. The sample holds about 430,000 distinct CDR3 sequences, around 20% seen once. This specimen consisted of PBMCs, obtained before the yellow fever booster vaccination. All receptors come from a man aged 18 to 30 who received the YFV17D yellow fever vaccine.

This chain joins TRBV27 and TRBJ1-1; no clear D gene. From germline, CDR1 is MNHEY and CDR2 SMNVEV (reference sequence). The CDR3 spans 14 residues. With 6 bases removed from V and 3 bases from J, the gap between germline ends came to 14 bases. The CDR3 protein is CASSSYPLDTEAFF. The CDR3 DNA reads TGTGCCAGCAGCTCCTACCCCCTCGACACTGAAGCTTTCTTT.

The V and J genes are TRBV7-2 and TRBJ2-3; D gene ambiguous. The CDR3 totals 14 residues. V was clipped by 2 bases and J by 7 bases, with 13 bases between them. Germline lookup yields CDR1 SGHTA and CDR2 FQGNSA. The chain's CDR3 is CASSLSNSWHTQYF. The CDR3, as DNA: TGTGCCAGCAGCTTATCGAATTCGTGGCATACGCAGTATTTT.

This clonotype was counted ten times or more. The chain employs TRBV24-1 and TRBJ2-2, with a weak D call TRBD1 (5 bases). In germline, CDR1 is KGHDR, CDR2 SFDVKD. V dropped 9 bases and J dropped 2 bases, with 15 bases sitting between them. This CDR3 contains 15 residues. This CDR3 is CATGAFDGNTGELFF. CDR3 in DNA: TGTGCCACCGGGGCGTTTGACGGAAACACCGGGGAGCTGTTTTTT.

The chain employs TRBV7-9 and TRBJ2-3, with 9 nucleotides matching TRBD2. The CDR3 spans 17 residues. Per germline, CDR1 SEHNR and CDR2 FQNEAQ (reference sequence). The V segment lost 5 bases and the J segment 5 bases; nucleotides outside the gene matches: 14. The CDR3: CASSGSLRAGGKDTQYF. The CDR3 DNA reads TGTGCCAGCAGCGGATCCTTAAGAGCGGGGGGTAAAGATACGCAGTATTTT. The full variable domain, rest sourced from reference TRBV7-9 and TRBJ2-3, is DTGVSQNPRHKITKRGQNVTFRCDPISEHNRLYWYRQTLGQGPEFLTYFQNEAQLEKSRLLSDRFSAERPKGSFSTLEIQRTEQGDSAMYLCASSGSLRAGGKDTQYFGPGTRLTVL.

This clonotype has a handful of counts. The chain links TRBV7-3 to TRBJ2-5; TRBD2 matches at 10 bases. The V gene's germline CDR1 is SGHTA and CDR2 FQGTGA. With V trimmed by 2 bases and J by 1 base, 7 bases remained unmatched. CDR3 length: 17 residues. CDR3 sequence (DNA): TGTGCCAGCAGCTTAGGCGTGGCTAGCGGGGGCCAAGAGACCCAGTACTTC. Protein sequence: CASSLGVASGGQETQYF.

This clonotype has at least ten counts. The chain combines TRBV7-9 with TRBJ2-1; D unresolved. The germline V and J ends were trimmed by 4 bases and 8 bases, with 9 bases remaining between them. CDR1 SEHNR and CDR2 FQNEAQ come from the germline V gene (reference sequence). The CDR3 runs 12 residues. CDR3 nucleotide sequence: TGTGCCAGCAGCTCGATGGGATATGAGCAGTTCTTC. Protein: CASSSMGYEQFF.

A single count supports this clonotype. The V and J genes are TRBV6-5 and TRBJ2-7; 13 positions match TRBD2. V shed 4 bases, J shed 4 bases, and the junction held 4 bases outside the gene matches. Per the germline V gene, CDR1 is MNHEY and CDR2 is SVGAGI. The CDR3 is made up of 15 amino acids. CDR3 region: CASSWTSGGVYEQYF. CDR3 bases: TGTGCCAGCAGTTGGACTAGCGGGGGAGTGTACGAGCAGTACTTC.

The chain recombines TRBV9 with TRBJ2-1, with 7 nucleotides matching TRBD2. The CDR3 loop spans 16 amino acids. CDR1 SGDLS and CDR2 YYNGEE come from the germline V gene. With 0 bases clipped from V and 2 bases from J, the junction kept 5 bases outside the gene matches. CDR3 bases: TGTGCCAGCAGCGTAGGCGGGGGTGGCCCCTACAATGAGCAGTTCTTC. Its protein is CASSVGGGGPYNEQFF.

The genes are TRBV4-3 and TRBJ2-3, with 12 bases aligning to TRBD1. Germline V gene data show CDR1 as LGHNA and CDR2 as YSLEER. J gave up 14 bases and V 4 bases, and 7 bases lay outside the gene matches. This CDR3 spans 13 amino acids. The CDR3 coding sequence is TGCGCCAGCAGCCCCGGGACAGGGGGCATCCTGTATTTT. Its protein product is CASSPGTGGILYF.

This clonotype was counted only a few times. The chain recombines TRBV12-3 or TRBV12-4 with TRBJ2-1; 7 bases agree with TRBD1. This CDR3 is 15 amino acids long. V was clipped by 5 bases and J by 9 bases; unmatched bases: 13. The CDR3 nucleotides are TGTGCCAGCAGTCCGGGACAGCGAAGACTCCGTGAGCAGTTCTTC. Its protein product is CASSPGQRRLREQFF.

This clonotype appeared a few times. The chain combines TRBV6-6 with TRBJ1-1; unclear D gene. The germline CDR1 and CDR2 sequences are MNHNY and SVGAGI (reference sequence). The CDR3 spans 13 residues. Trimming pared 1 base from V and 2 bases from J, leaving 5 bases between. CDR3 region: CASSYFSNTEAFF. The CDR3, as DNA: TGTGCCAGCAGTTACTTCAGTAACACTGAAGCTTTCTTT.

This clonotype was recorded at least ten times. The chain is built from TRBV6-1 and TRBJ1-3; D remains unclear. Germline lookup yields CDR1 MNHNS and CDR2 SASEGT. The CDR3 length is 18 residues. With 2 bases removed from V and 0 bases from J, the gap between germline ends came to 17 bases. In nucleotides, the CDR3 is TGTGCCAGCAGTGAATACTGGAGGAAGGCCGCCTCTGGAAACACCATATATTTT. Translated, it gives CASSEYWRKAASGNTIYF.

The rearrangement links TRBV7-2 to TRBJ2-1; 8 bases fit TRBD1. The CDR3 is 19 amino acids. V lost 5 bases, J lost 4 bases, and 19 bases stayed unmatched. Germline V gene sequence: CDR1 SGHTA, CDR2 FQGNSA. CDR3 DNA sequence: TGTGCCAGCAGCCAGACAGGGGAGGCCGTTTACGGGCCGTACAATGAGCAGTTCTTC. The encoded protein is CASSQTGEAVYGPYNEQFF.

V and J are TRBV4-1 and TRBJ2-3, with 7 positions matching TRBD2. Germline values: CDR1 MGHRA, CDR2 YSYEKL. The CDR3 is 17 amino acids. Unmatched junction bases numbered 13, after V lost 1 base and J lost 6 bases. CDR3 sequence (DNA): TGCGCCAGCAGCCAAGCACGGGCGGGGGTCCCACAGGATACGCAGTATTTT. Residues: CASSQARAGVPQDTQYF.

The rearrangement joins TRBV19 to TRBJ1-2, with no clear D. The CDR3 loop spans 13 amino acids. Germline assignment: CDR1 LNHDA and CDR2 SQIVND (reference sequence). V was clipped by 6 bases and J by 7 bases, with 15 bases between them. In DNA, the CDR3 is TGTGCCAGTAGGGCGGAAAAAGTAGGTGGCTACACCTTC. Translating it yields CASRAEKVGGYTF.